Listed below are T cell receptor beta chains from one sample, sequenced in a study of blood T cell repertoires in COVID-19. Only in-frame clones appear in the TCRdb table, and some are missing; sequencing was by immunoSEQ multiplex PCR. The data hold about 310,000 clones, with more than 75% observed a single time. Sample: peripheral blood. All receptors come from a man aged 45-60 years with active or convalescent COVID-19. The CDR3 runs from the conserved cysteine through the conserved F or W.

j_gene: TRBJ1-1
v_gene: TRBV19
CDR3aa: CASSMGFNRVTEAFF

j_gene: TRBJ2-5
v_gene: TRBV30
CDR3aa: CAWSAMTGAETQYF

j_gene: TRBJ1-1
v_gene: TRBV7-2
CDR3aa: CASSPRIVNTEAFF

j_gene: TRBJ1-4
v_gene: TRBV7-6
CDR3aa: CASSLLTGGQAYAPNEKLFF

j_gene: TRBJ2-3
v_gene: TRBV28
CDR3aa: CASLSPSTDTQYF

j_gene: TRBJ2-7
v_gene: TRBV30
CDR3aa: CAWGGLYGYEQYF

j_gene: TRBJ2-7
v_gene: TRBV19
CDR3aa: CASSRAADRSYEQYF

j_gene: TRBJ1-5
v_gene: TRBV7-8
CDR3aa: CASSRFRDRGEPQHF

j_gene: TRBJ1-5
v_gene: TRBV4-2
CDR3aa: CASSQAAQTQGGQPQHF

j_gene: TRBJ1-5
v_gene: TRBV6-5
CDR3aa: CASSTQVLAEPQHF

j_gene: TRBJ2-1
v_gene: TRBV19
CDR3aa: CASSPWRASYNEQFF

j_gene: TRBJ2-7
v_gene: TRBV30
CDR3aa: CAWSVGGLYEQYF

j_gene: TRBJ2-5
v_gene: TRBV30
CDR3aa: CAWNPGQQKQETQYF

j_gene: TRBJ2-1
v_gene: TRBV6-2/TRBV6-3
CDR3aa: CASSSRGVYNEQFF

j_gene: TRBJ2-3
v_gene: TRBV30
CDR3aa: CAWSPQGYGGGAADTQYF

j_gene: TRBJ1-2
v_gene: TRBV18
CDR3aa: CASSRIPGQIVDGYTF

j_gene: TRBJ2-1
v_gene: TRBV7-3
CDR3aa: CASSLSGTSSEQFF

j_gene: TRBJ2-3
v_gene: TRBV16
CDR3aa: CASSLDKDTQYF

j_gene: TRBJ1-4
v_gene: TRBV18
CDR3aa: CASSPWLHRNEKLFF